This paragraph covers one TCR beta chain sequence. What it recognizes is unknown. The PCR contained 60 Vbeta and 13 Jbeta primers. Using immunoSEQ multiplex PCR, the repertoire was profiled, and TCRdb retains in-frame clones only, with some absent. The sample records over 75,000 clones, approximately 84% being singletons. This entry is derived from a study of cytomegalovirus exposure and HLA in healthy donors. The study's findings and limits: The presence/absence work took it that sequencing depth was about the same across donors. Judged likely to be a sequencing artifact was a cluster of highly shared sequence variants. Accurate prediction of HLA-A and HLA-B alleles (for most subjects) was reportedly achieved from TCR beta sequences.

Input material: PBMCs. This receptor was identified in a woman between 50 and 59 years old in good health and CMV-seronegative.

For the CDR3, the DNA is TGTGCCAGCGGGATCGCCCAACCGGGAGGATCACCCCTCCACTTT. This codes for CASGIAQPGGSPLHF. The rearrangement joins TRBV7-9 to TRBJ1-6; no definite D call. V lost 8 bases to trimming and J lost 10 bases, with 21 bases between them. Germline assignment: CDR1 SEHNR and CDR2 FQNEAQ (reference sequence). The CDR3 length is 15 residues.